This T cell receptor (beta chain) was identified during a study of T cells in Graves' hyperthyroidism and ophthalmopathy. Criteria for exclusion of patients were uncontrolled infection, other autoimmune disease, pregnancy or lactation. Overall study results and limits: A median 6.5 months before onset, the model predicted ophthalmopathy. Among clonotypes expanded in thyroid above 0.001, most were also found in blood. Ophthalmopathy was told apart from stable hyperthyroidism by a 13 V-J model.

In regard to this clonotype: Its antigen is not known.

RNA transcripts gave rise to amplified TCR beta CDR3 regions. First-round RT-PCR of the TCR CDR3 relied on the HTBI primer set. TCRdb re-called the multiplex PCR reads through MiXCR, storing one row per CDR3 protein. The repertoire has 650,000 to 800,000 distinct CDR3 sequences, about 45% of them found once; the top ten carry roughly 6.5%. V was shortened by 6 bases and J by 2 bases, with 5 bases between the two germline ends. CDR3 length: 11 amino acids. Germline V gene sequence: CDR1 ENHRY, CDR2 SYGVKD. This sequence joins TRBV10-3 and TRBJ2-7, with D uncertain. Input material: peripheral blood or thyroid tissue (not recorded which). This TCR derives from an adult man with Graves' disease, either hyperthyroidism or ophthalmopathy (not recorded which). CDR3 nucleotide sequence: TGTGCCATCAGCGGAACCTACGAGCAGTACTTC. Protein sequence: CAISGTYEQYF.